The sequence of this T cell receptor (beta chain) was determined in a study of T-cell memory formation after mild COVID-19. This clonotype was seen a handful of times. The antigen is unknown. Study results and limitations: Contracting CD4+ clones lay largely in CM and EM, with CD8+ ones residing in EMRA.

Employing constant-segment primers, 5'RACE generated TCR alpha and TCR beta cDNA libraries bearing sample barcodes and UMIs. From the 5' RACE reads, TCRdb called clonotypes with MiXCR, one entry per CDR3 protein. The sample lists 120,000 to 150,000 distinct CDR3 sequences; 11% to 15% were seen once. J gave up 4 bases and V 8 bases, and 6 bases lay outside the gene matches. Germline assignment: CDR1 MNHEY and CDR2 SMNVEV (reference sequence). The CDR3 is 14 amino acids. The genes are TRBV27 and TRBJ2-1, with 9 bases matching TRBD1. The sequenced sample consisted of PBMCs or a T cell subset sorted from them (not recorded which). This receptor was taken from an adult woman who had mild COVID-19 (a few samples of this study predate the infection). Cell type and time point are not known. The CDR3 DNA reads as TGTGCCAGCGGAACCGGGACAGGGTACAATGAGCAGTTCTTC. This translates into CASGTGTGYNEQFF.